The entry below gives a single T cell receptor beta chain sequence along with its context. Its recognized antigen is unknown. No clone much larger than this one lies a single base away; base qualities are absent. The time point label, as the study defines it: progressive disease on ibrutinib. For TCR beta library preparation, approximately 2.2 micrograms of genomic DNA were isolated from cryopreserved PBMCs. High-throughput TCR beta sequencing was performed on longitudinal blood samples from CLL patients receiving ibrutinib monotherapy. The patients were enrolled in a single-center, open-label phase 2 trial of ibrutinib monotherapy. Cut back by 2 bases and 0 bases, the V and J ends lie 10 bases apart. CDR1 MNHEY and CDR2 SVGAGI were looked up in the germline V gene. The CDR3 spans 15 residues, from the cysteine through the phenylalanine. Kept here is only the CDR3 DNA, which spans 45 bases and is read in frame from base 1.

This specimen comes from a study of cytotoxic CD8 clonotypes in ibrutinib-treated CLL (dated by TCRdb to the early 2020s). Study-wide context: In this cohort, about 15 patients were treatment-naive and fewer than 13 were relapsed/refractory, while around 18 had unmutated IGHV. On average, each sample had a few hundred thousand productive templates and approximately 100,000 productive rearrangements. Response samples were obtained after a median of roughly 13 months of treatment, with a range of roughly 6 to 40 months. Of the approximately 86 participants in the trial, roughly 26 had longitudinal samples available. All remission and progressive disease samples were collected while patients were still receiving ibrutinib. Partial responses were observed in some 24 patients and complete responses in 2; after a median follow-up of about 69 months, remission was maintained in approximately 14 patients and progression was observed in around twelve. Cryopreserved peripheral blood mononuclear cells were collected before treatment, at response, and at either disease progression or sustained remission. The paper as a whole reports these results and caveats: At baseline, clonality was higher than in age-matched healthy donors and showed a strong correlation with circulating CD8+ T-cell counts. Sampling times were not matched between patients in sustained remission and patients whose disease was progressing, and lymph node repertoires were not examined. At ibrutinib response clonality went up, during sustained remission it held steady, and at progression it dropped back toward baseline. Public clonotypes were rare and either shrank or stayed stable during treatment, and the rise in clonality at ibrutinib response reflected expansion of private clonotypes.

Each clonotype received, on average, around 10x coverage in deep resolution sequencing performed on a MiSeq, where the target depth lay between 1 in 1 million and 1 in 200,000 T cells. The immunoSEQ hsTCRB Kit was used to generate the TCR beta libraries. The authors' analysis ran thus. Data were analyzed with ImmunoSEQ Data Assistant and ImmunoSEQ Analyzer, with V, D and J genes assigned per IMGT definitions. Clonality, with values ranging from 0 to 1, was calculated as one minus the normalized Shannon entropy of productive rearrangement frequencies. Only overrepresented clonotypes making up at least 0.05% of each patient's repertoire were included in the public clonotype analysis. Repertoires from about a dozen age-matched healthy donors in immuneACCESS were used as clonality controls. In its TCRdb copy, this immuneACCESS table keeps in-frame sequences only and misses some clones. Where compared with another copy, unresolved V genes explain less than half of these, and the others have no known cause. That table furnishes V, J and clone size, whereas the DNA furnished D and trimming. Here the sample has 150,000 to 200,000 clones; more than 70% occur a single time. Together, the top ten hold roughly 3% of the sample.

In this chain, TRBV6-5 is recombined with TRBJ2-5, with no confidently assigned D gene. Sequences were derived from PBMCs, sampled at disease progression, from a patient treated with ibrutinib. This TCR derives from a human donor with chronic lymphocytic leukemia. The CDR3 protein is CASSYLRADQETQYF. The sequence in DNA is TGTGCCAGCAGTTACCTACGCGCGGACCAAGAGACCCAGTACTTC.